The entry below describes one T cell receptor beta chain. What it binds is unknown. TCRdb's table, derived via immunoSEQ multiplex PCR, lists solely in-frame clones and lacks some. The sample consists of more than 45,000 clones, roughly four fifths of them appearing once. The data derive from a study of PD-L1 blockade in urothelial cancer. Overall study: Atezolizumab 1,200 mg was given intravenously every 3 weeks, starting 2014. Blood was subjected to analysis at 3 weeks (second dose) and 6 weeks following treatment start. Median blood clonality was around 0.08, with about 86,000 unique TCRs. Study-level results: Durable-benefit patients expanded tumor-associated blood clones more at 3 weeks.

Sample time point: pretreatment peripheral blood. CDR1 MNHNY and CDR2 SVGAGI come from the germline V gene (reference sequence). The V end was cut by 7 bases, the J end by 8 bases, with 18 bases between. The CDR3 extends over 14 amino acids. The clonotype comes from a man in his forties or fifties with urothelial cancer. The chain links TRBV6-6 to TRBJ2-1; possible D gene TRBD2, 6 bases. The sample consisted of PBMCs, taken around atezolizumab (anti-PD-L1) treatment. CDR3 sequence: CASTPRRGGDEQFF. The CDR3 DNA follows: TGTGCCAGCACTCCCCGGAGGGGTGGCGATGAGCAGTTCTTC.